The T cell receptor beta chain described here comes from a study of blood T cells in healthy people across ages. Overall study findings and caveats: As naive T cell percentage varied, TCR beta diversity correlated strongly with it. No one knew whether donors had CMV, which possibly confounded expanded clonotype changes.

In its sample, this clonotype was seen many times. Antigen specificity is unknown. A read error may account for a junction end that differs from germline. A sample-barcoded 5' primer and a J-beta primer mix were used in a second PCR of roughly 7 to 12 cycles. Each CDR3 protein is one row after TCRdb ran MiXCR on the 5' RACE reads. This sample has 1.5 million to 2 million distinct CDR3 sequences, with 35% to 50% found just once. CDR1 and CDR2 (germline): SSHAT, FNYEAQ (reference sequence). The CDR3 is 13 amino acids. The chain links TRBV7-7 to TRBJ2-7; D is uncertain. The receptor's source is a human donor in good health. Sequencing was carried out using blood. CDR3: CASSLEVNYEQYF. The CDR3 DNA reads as TGCGCCAGCAGCTTGGAAGTGAACTACGAGCAGTACTTC.